This T cell receptor beta chain appears in the sequencing data of a study of Graves' ophthalmopathy and Graves' hyperthyroidism. Broader study findings: Ophthalmopathy could be told apart from stable hyperthyroidism by a 13-signature model (approximately 91% sensitivity, 70% to 84% specificity).

In germline, CDR1 is SGHVS, CDR2 FQNEAQ. The CDR3 is made up of 13 amino acids. The junction had 5 bases not matched to a gene; V was cut back by 6 bases and J by 5 bases. Hyperthyroidism cases were recent diagnoses of under 2 months' duration in people aged 18 to 65. RNA transcripts were the template, and TCR beta CDR3 regions were amplified from them. HTBI-primed RT-PCR formed the first round, and a multiplex PCR formed the second. Each CDR3 protein is one row after TCRdb ran MiXCR on the multiplex PCR reads. The sample lists over a million distinct CDR3 sequences, 35% to 40% occurring once. Of note for this clonotype: No antigen is known for it. It may be a read error: a sequence one base away is much more abundant.

The TCR originated in an adult man with Graves' hyperthyroidism. Sequencing input: peripheral blood or thyroid tissue (not recorded which). V usage is TRBV7-8 and J usage is TRBJ2-7, with 9 bases lining up with TRBD1. The CDR3 bases are TGTGCCAGCAGTACGGGACAGGGCCACGAGCAGTACTTC. Translated: CASSTGQGHEQYF.